This T cell receptor (beta chain) was documented in a study of human thymus T cells. The method was immunoSEQ multiplex PCR; TCRdb's version includes in-frame clones alone and lacks a portion of them. The table lists around 44,000 clones, approximately 93% of them singletons. Overall study findings and caveats: Seemingly biased V and J gene usage marked thymic and blood repertoires.

The donors were infants in Finland with congenital heart defects, otherwise immunologically healthy. The CDR3 runs 14 residues. The V end lost 1 base, the J end lost 5 bases, and 11 bases lay between the germline ends. The germline gives CDR1 LNHNV, CDR2 YYDKDF (reference sequence). Worth noting for this clone: The antigen is unknown.

The chain couples TRBV15 to TRBJ1-1; the D gene is possibly TRBD1 (5 bases). The specimen sequenced was blood. The clonotype comes from a boy in the first two years of life with a congenital heart defect but otherwise immunologically healthy. The CDR3 sequence: CATSRGVGGTEAFF. DNA for the CDR3: TGTGCCACCAGCAGAGGAGTGGGGGGGACTGAAGCTTTCTTT.